The clone carrying this T cell receptor beta chain occurred once. Its target is unknown. Germline V gives CDR1 SGHRS, CDR2 YFSETQ. The CDR3 runs 13 residues. V lost 3 bases to trimming and J lost 2 bases, with 9 bases between them. These data are taken from a study of chemoradiotherapy in HPV16-positive cancers. Across the study: Candidate HPV-specific T-cell clones and common TCR motifs came from functional assays in two HPV16-positive patients. Points from the study as a whole: Non-HPV-specific T cells did not expand in tumors during treatment, whereas candidate HPV-specific clones and E7-related motifs did. For HPV16-positive patients, expanding HPV-responsive T cells associated with longer recurrence-free survival.

TCRdb's copy holds only in-frame clones and misses some; the assay was immunoSEQ multiplex PCR. The repertoire has 13,000 to 15,000 clones, under 95% of them found once; the top ten carry roughly 2.5%. Specimen: blood, collected from a patient who underwent chemoradiotherapy. The chain joins TRBV5-1 to TRBJ2-7; D assignment may be TRBD1 or TRBD2 (5 bases each). The receptor was derived from a human donor with HPV-associated anogenital cancer. The CDR3 nucleotides are TGCGCCAGCAGCTCCTGGGGGACCTACGAGCAGTACTTC. Translated: CASSSWGTYEQYF.